This T cell receptor (beta chain) was identified in a study of cytomegalovirus exposure and HLA in healthy donors. In the case of this clone: The antigen is undetermined.

J was trimmed by 5 bases and V by 3 bases; bases with no gene match: 5. Germline lookup yields CDR1 SEHNR and CDR2 FQNEAQ (reference sequence). This CDR3 is 14 amino acids long. A multiplex PCR was run with 60 Vbeta primers and 13 Jbeta primers. In the authors' methods: Among the unique TCR beta chains that a later analysis counted, about 86 million in all, about 10 million were shared. This table comes from immunoSEQ multiplex PCR, and its TCRdb copy is limited to in-frame clones, with some not included. D and trimming were read from the DNA, whereas the V and J calls and clone size are those reported in that table. The sample gives approximately 59,000 clones, more than 75% of which show up once; about 3% is in the top ten. Overall study results and limits: Later on, an analysis tied 15,000 or so TCR beta sequences to HLA alleles at 0.05 false discovery rate.

The sample was PBMCs. The receptor's source is a girl aged 5-17 years in good health and CMV-seropositive. The chain has TRBV7-9 and TRBJ2-7, with 9 nucleotides matching TRBD1. The CDR3 loop reads CASSLDRGGDEQYF. In DNA form, the CDR3 reads TGTGCCAGCAGCTTGGACAGGGGTGGGGACGAGCAGTACTTC.